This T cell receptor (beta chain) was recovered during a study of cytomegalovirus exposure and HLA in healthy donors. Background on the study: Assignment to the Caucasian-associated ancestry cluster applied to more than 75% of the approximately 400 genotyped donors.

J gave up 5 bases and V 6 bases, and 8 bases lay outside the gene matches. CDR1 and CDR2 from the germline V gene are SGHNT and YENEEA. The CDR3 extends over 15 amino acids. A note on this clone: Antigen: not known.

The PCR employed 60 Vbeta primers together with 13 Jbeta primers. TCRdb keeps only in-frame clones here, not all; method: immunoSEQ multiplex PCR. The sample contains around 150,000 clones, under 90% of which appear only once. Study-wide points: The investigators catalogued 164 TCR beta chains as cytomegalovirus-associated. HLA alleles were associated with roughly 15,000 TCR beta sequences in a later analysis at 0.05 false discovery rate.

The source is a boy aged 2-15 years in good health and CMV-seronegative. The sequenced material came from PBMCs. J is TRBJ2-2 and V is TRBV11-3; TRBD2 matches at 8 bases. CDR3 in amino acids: CASSQAGALTGELFF. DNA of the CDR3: TGTGCCAGCAGTCAAGCGGGGGCCCTTACCGGGGAGCTGTTTTTT.